This T cell receptor beta chain was captured in a study of T cells in Graves' hyperthyroidism and ophthalmopathy. Study summary: Any treatment followed the collection of peripheral blood at initial diagnosis. Study observations and caveats: Model output signaled ophthalmopathy a median roughly six months ahead of onset.

V shed 4 bases and J 2 bases; nucleotides not matched to a gene: 5. The germline gives CDR1 LNHDA, CDR2 SQIVND (reference sequence). This CDR3 is 17 amino acids long. Amplification targeted TCR beta CDR3 regions from RNA transcripts. An initial round of RT-PCR targeting the TCR CDR3 relied on the HTBI primer set. TCRdb redid the calling of the multiplex PCR reads with MiXCR, one entry per CDR3 protein. The table records some 210,000 distinct CDR3 sequences, approximately 17% of them present only once. This clonotype has just a few counts. Its target is unknown. Patients aged 18 to 65 had newly diagnosed hyperthyroidism of under 2 months' duration.

V usage is TRBV19 and J usage is TRBJ2-1; 13 nucleotides agree with TRBD2. Sequencing was done on a sample of blood. This TCR derives from a man aged 50-59 years with Graves' hyperthyroidism. The chain's CDR3 is CASSTGGLAGTYNEQFF. CDR3 bases: TGTGCCAGTAGTACGGGGGGACTAGCGGGAACCTACAATGAGCAGTTCTTC.